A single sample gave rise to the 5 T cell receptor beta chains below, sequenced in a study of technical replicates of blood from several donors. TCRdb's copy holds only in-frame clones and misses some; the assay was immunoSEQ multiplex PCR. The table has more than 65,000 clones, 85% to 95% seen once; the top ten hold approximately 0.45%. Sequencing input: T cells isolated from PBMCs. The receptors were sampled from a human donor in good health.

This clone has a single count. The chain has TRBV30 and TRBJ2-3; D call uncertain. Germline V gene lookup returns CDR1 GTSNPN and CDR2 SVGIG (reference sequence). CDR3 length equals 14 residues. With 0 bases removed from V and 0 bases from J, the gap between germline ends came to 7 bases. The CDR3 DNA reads TGTGCCTGGAGTGTCGTCACTAGCACAGATACGCAGTATTTT. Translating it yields CAWSVVTSTDTQYF.

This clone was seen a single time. CDR3 sequence: CASNRREYNQPQHF. The CDR3 DNA sequence: TGTGCCAGCAATCGAAGGGAGTACAATCAGCCCCAGCATTTT. This chain connects TRBV28 to TRBJ1-5; D is unclear. The CDR3 is 14 residues long. The V end was cut by 7 bases, the J end by 3 bases, with 13 bases between. Germline V gene lookup returns CDR1 MDHEN and CDR2 SYDVKM.

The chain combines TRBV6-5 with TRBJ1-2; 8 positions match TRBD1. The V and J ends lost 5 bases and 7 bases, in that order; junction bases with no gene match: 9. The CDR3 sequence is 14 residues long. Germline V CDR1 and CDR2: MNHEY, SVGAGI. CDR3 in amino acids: CASSTTGEGAGYTF. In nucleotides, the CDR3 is TGTGCCAGCAGTACGACAGGGGAGGGGGCTGGCTACACCTTC.

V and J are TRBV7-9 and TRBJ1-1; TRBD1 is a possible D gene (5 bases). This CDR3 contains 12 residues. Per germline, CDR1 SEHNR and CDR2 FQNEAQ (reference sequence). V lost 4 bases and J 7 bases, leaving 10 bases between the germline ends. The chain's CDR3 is CASSYPGFEAFF. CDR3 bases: TGTGCCAGCAGCTATCCAGGGTTTGAAGCTTTCTTT.

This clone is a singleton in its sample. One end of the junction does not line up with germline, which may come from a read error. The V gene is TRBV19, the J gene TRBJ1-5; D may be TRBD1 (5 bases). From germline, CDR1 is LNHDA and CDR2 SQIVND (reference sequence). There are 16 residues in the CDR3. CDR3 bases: TGTGCCAGTAGGATAGGGGCGGGGTTCATCAATCAGCCCCAGCATTTT. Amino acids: CASRIGAGFINQPQHF.